One sample yielded the 26 T cell receptor beta chains listed below, sequenced in a study of shared clonotypes between healthy human individuals. Repertoires were generated with immunoSEQ multiplex PCR, while TCRdb's copy carries only in-frame clones and drops some. The sample consists of some 490,000 clones, 70% to 85% of them appearing once. Sequenced: PBMCs. These receptors all stem from a woman aged 35 to 49 in good health. Some clones in this sample may be carry-over from other donors' samples.

V and J are TRBV7-3 and TRBJ2-2; D may be TRBD1 (5 bases). V was pared by 5 bases and J by 3 bases, with 10 bases between. The CDR3 has 14 amino acids. The germline V gene encodes CDR1 SGHTA and CDR2 FQGTGA. CDR3 residues: CASSLGRDTGELFF. CDR3 coding DNA: TGTGCCAGCAGCCTCGGCAGGGACACCGGGGAGCTGTTTTTT.

The J gene is TRBJ1-1, the V gene TRBV15; D ambiguous. Germline V lookup: CDR1 LNHNV, CDR2 YYDKDF (reference sequence). Trimming took off 3 bases at V and 1 base at J, with 6 bases between the two ends. The CDR3 is 13 amino acids. CDR3 amino acids: CATSSRANTEAFF. In DNA, the CDR3 is TGTGCCACCAGCAGCAGAGCGAACACTGAAGCTTTCTTT. Supplemented by reference TRBV15 and TRBJ1-1, the full variable domain reads DAMVIQNPRYQVTQFGKPVTLSCSQTLNHNVMYWYQQKSSQAPKLLFHYYDKDFNNEADTPDNFQSRRPNTSFCFLDIRSPGLGDTAMYLCATSSRANTEAFFGQGTRLTVV.

The chain's CDR3 is CASSIRRGEQYF. The CDR3 DNA follows: TGTGCCAGTAGTATAAGGAGGGGCGAGCAGTACTTC. V and J are TRBV19 and TRBJ2-7, with D perhaps matching TRBD2 (6 bases). Looked up from germline, CDR1 is LNHDA and CDR2 is SQIVND (reference sequence). The CDR3 sequence is 12 residues long. Trimming took off 2 bases at V and 6 bases at J, with 8 bases between the two ends.

The rearrangement links TRBV2 to TRBJ1-5; TRBD1 might be the D (6 bases). V lost 6 bases, J lost 8 bases, and 11 bases lay in between. Germline V CDR1 and CDR2: SNHLY, FYNNEI. This CDR3 contains 12 residues. The CDR3 region has the DNA TGTGCCAGCAGGGGGGGCCGGGAGCCCCAGCATTTT. This gives the protein CASRGGREPQHF.

The J gene is TRBJ2-1, the V gene TRBV29-1; tentatively, D is TRBD2 (5 bases). Germline V CDR1 and CDR2: SQVTM, ANQGSEA. V was trimmed by 7 bases and J by 10 bases, leaving 17 bases between them. There are 12 residues in the CDR3. CDR3 nucleotide sequence: TGCAGCGGCAGGACTGGGTTCGGGGAGCAGTTCTTC. Amino acids: CSGRTGFGEQFF.

The rearrangement uses TRBV7-8 and TRBJ2-1; 8 bases are shared with TRBD2. CDR1 and CDR2 from the germline V gene are SGHVS and FQNEAQ. This CDR3 has 17 amino acids. Germline trimming cut 1 base from V and 2 bases from J; bases unmatched to any gene: 7. CDR3 in DNA: TGTGCCAGCAGCTTAGGCGGGGGAGCGGGGGCCTACAATGAGCAGTTCTTC. Its protein product is CASSLGGGAGAYNEQFF.

The chain combines TRBV27 with TRBJ2-2; unclear D gene. The V end lost 3 bases, the J end lost 7 bases, and 6 bases lay between the germline ends. Germline loops: CDR1 MNHEY, CDR2 SMNVEV (reference sequence). The CDR3 sequence is 12 residues long. CDR3 amino acids: CASSFRDGELFF. CDR3 coding DNA: TGTGCCAGCAGTTTCAGAGACGGGGAGCTGTTTTTT.

Note on this clone: The germline gene is not matched at one end of the junction; a read error may be the cause. This chain uses TRBV29-1 with TRBJ2-1; possible D gene TRBD1, 5 bases. In germline, CDR1 is SQVTM, CDR2 ANQGSEA. The CDR3 is made up of 14 amino acids. In DNA, the CDR3 is TGCAACGTTGAAGGCGCCAGGGCAAACAATGAGCAGTTCTTC. Protein product: CNVEGARANNEQFF.

CDR3 nucleotide sequence: TGTGCCAGCAGCTTGGTACAGACTGCTAACTATGGCTACACCTTC. It codes for CASSLVQTANYGYTF. The chain carries TRBV5-6 and TRBJ1-2; D is undetermined. Germline CDR1 and CDR2: SGHDT and YYEEEE. The V end lost 0 bases, the J end lost 0 bases, and 9 bases lay between the germline ends. The CDR3 length is 15 residues.

The chain combines TRBV5-8 with TRBJ2-7, with 10 bases aligning to TRBD1. Trimming took 4 bases from V and 1 from J; bases not matched to a gene: 5. CDR1 and CDR2 from the germline V gene are SGHTS and YDEGEE. CDR3 length: 15 amino acids. CDR3 residues: CASSRWGQGSYEQYF. The CDR3 DNA sequence: TGTGCCAGCAGCCGGTGGGGACAGGGGTCCTACGAGCAGTACTTC.

The chain carries TRBV19 and TRBJ1-4; unclear D gene. The CDR3 spans 13 residues. Trimming took 7 bases from V and 8 from J, leaving 14 bases between them. The germline gives CDR1 LNHDA, CDR2 SQIVND (reference sequence). The CDR3 spells CASNYGRPEKLFF. CDR3 DNA sequence: TGTGCCAGTAATTACGGACGTCCAGAAAAACTGTTTTTT.

The V call is TRBV7-2, the J call TRBJ2-7, with D tentatively TRBD1 (6 bases). Germline CDR1 is SGHTA and CDR2 is FQGNSA. The V end lost 6 bases, the J end lost 0 bases, and 12 bases lay between the germline ends. The CDR3 runs to 14 residues. The CDR3 DNA follows: TGTGCCAGCAGGGGGGCACAGTTCTCCTACGAGCAGTACTTC. Its protein is CASRGAQFSYEQYF.

The chain carries TRBV7-3 and TRBJ1-5; D gene uncertain. In germline, CDR1 is SGHTA, CDR2 FQGTGA. Trimming stripped 6 bases from V and 4 bases from J, with 19 bases between. The CDR3 spans 16 residues. DNA of the CDR3: TGTGCCAGCAGTCCCTTGGCGAGGAGGGAAAATCAGCCCCAGCATTTT. Amino acid sequence: CASSPLARRENQPQHF.

CDR3 residues: CASSLGPGSRGNEQFF. Written as DNA, the CDR3 is TGTGCCAGCAGCTTAGGTCCCGGGAGTAGGGGCAATGAGCAGTTCTTC. V and J are TRBV7-6 and TRBJ2-1; possibly TRBD2 for D (6 bases). The CDR3 is 16 residues long. The germline CDR1 and CDR2 sequences are SGHVS and FNYEAQ. The V end was cut by 1 base, the J end by 6 bases, with 16 bases between.

V usage is TRBV10-3 and J usage is TRBJ2-2; 16 nucleotides align to TRBD2. Trimming cost V 8 bases and J 4 bases; bases outside gene matches: 4. Germline CDR1 is ENHRY and CDR2 is SYGVKD. The CDR3 runs 16 residues. The CDR3 region has the DNA TGTGCCATCCCGGGACTAGCGGGAGGGGGCACCGGGGAGCTGTTTTTT. Residues: CAIPGLAGGGTGELFF.

This clone has a single count. The chain couples TRBV29-1 to TRBJ2-1; either TRBD1 or TRBD2 may supply D (5 bases each). V shed 1 base and J shed 4 bases, with 20 bases lying between them. Germline V gene sequence: CDR1 SQVTM, CDR2 ANQGSEA. The length of the CDR3 is 17 residues. DNA for the CDR3: TGCAGCGTTGAAGGAGCATACCCGGGACGGGGATACAATGAGCAGTTCTTC. It yields the protein CSVEGAYPGRGYNEQFF.

This chain connects TRBV27 to TRBJ2-7; D is undetermined. Trimming removed 6 bases at V and 2 bases at J, with 14 bases between. The germline V gene encodes CDR1 MNHEY and CDR2 SMNVEV (reference sequence). The CDR3 has 14 amino acids. This chain's CDR3 is CASRPPPRPYEQYF. Here the CDR3 DNA reads TGTGCCAGCAGACCCCCGCCAAGACCCTACGAGCAGTACTTC.

The genes are TRBV15 and TRBJ2-7, with D perhaps matching TRBD1 or TRBD2 (6 bases each). Germline values: CDR1 LNHNV, CDR2 YYDKDF (reference sequence). The CDR3 is 15 amino acids. Trimming shortened V by 3 bases and J by 2 bases, and 14 bases separated the two germline ends. The CDR3 DNA sequence: TGTGCCACCAGCAGGGGGTGGGGGGCCACCTACGAGCAGTACTTC. Residues: CATSRGWGATYEQYF.

This clone was recorded a few times. The chain carries TRBV11-2 and TRBJ2-3; 11 nucleotides match TRBD1. Germline CDR1 is SGHAT and CDR2 is FQNNGV. The V gene end was trimmed by 4 bases and the J gene end by 6 bases; junction bases not matched to a gene: 3. This CDR3 contains 14 residues. CDR3 in DNA: TGTGCCAGCAGCTCGGACAGGGGGCCGGATACGCAGTATTTT. This gives the protein CASSSDRGPDTQYF. The entire variable domain, with the rest obtained from reference TRBV11-2 and TRBJ2-3, is as follows: EAGVAQSPRYKIIEKRQSVAFWCNPISGHATLYWYQQILGQGPKLLIQFQNNGVVDDSQLPKDRFSAERLKGVDSTLKIQPAKLEDSAVYLCASSSDRGPDTQYFGPGTRLTVL.

V gene TRBV29-1 combines with J gene TRBJ1-2; TRBD1 matches 8 bases. The germline CDR1 and CDR2 sequences are SQVTM and ANQGSEA. V shed 5 bases and J 8 bases; nucleotides not matched to a gene: 13. The CDR3 is 14 residues long. The CDR3 sequence: CSVSDRATPGGYTF. The CDR3 DNA is TGCAGCGTTTCGGACAGGGCGACCCCGGGAGGCTACACCTTC.

As to this clone: A much larger clone differs by one base, so this may be a read error. Other nucleotide sequences in the sample specify the same CDR3. This chain connects TRBV29-1 to TRBJ1-1, with TRBD1 as a possible D gene (5 bases). This CDR3 is built from 11 residues. Trimming took off 5 bases at V and 14 bases at J, with 18 bases between the two ends. The V gene's germline CDR1 is SQVTM and CDR2 ANQGSEA. CDR3 nucleotides: TGCAGCGTTTGGGACGGAGGTCTGGCCTTCTTT. The encoded protein is CSVWDGGLAFF.

The chain uses TRBV5-1 and TRBJ2-3, with 7 positions matching TRBD2. The CDR3 is 14 residues long. Germline CDR1 and CDR2: SGHRS and YFSETQ. V was pared by 5 bases and J by 2 bases, with 5 bases of the junction left unmatched. CDR3 amino acids: CASRGGSHTDTQYF. The CDR3 DNA reads TGCGCCAGCAGGGGCGGGAGTCACACAGATACGCAGTATTTT.

The J gene is TRBJ2-1, the V gene TRBV11-1; 9 bases agree with TRBD2. After removal of 6 bases from V and 7 bases from J, the junction contained 10 bases not matched to a gene. Germline loops: CDR1 SGHAT, CDR2 FQDESV (reference sequence). This CDR3 comprises 15 residues. Written as DNA, the CDR3 is TGTGCCAGCAGGGGAGGCGGGAGGGCCGGGAATGAGCAGTTCTTC. Its protein is CASRGGGRAGNEQFF.

This clone was seen only a few times. The V call is TRBV15, the J call TRBJ1-2, with D possibly being TRBD1 (5 bases). Germline V CDR1 and CDR2: LNHNV, YYDKDF (reference sequence). The CDR3 runs to 13 residues. Trimming left V 1 base short and J 3 bases short, with 6 bases between. CDR3 DNA: TGTGCCACCAGCAGAGCAGGGTACTATGGCTACACCTTC. This encodes CATSRAGYYGYTF.

The chain recombines TRBV27 with TRBJ2-7, with 9 positions matching TRBD1. Germline V CDR1 and CDR2: MNHEY, SMNVEV (reference sequence). J was trimmed by 4 bases and V by 6 bases; bases with no gene match: 7. The CDR3 is made up of 14 amino acids. CDR3 amino acids: CASSAGTGRYEQYF. CDR3 coding DNA: TGTGCCAGCAGCGCCGGGACAGGGCGATACGAGCAGTACTTC.

CDR3 protein: CASSLIAGESYEQYF. CDR3 coding DNA: TGTGCCAGCAGCTTAATCGCGGGAGAGTCCTACGAGCAGTACTTC. V usage is TRBV7-3 and J usage is TRBJ2-7; 7 bases line up with TRBD2. The CDR3 consists of 15 residues. V was pared by 1 base and J by 1 base, with 4 bases of the junction left unmatched. Germline CDR1 and CDR2: SGHTA and FQGTGA.